This is a list of T cell receptor beta chains from one sample in a study of T cell changes during pregnancy in multiple sclerosis. The repertoire was sequenced with immunoSEQ multiplex PCR; TCRdb's copy has only in-frame clones and lacks some. The sample has tens of thousands of clones; roughly 90% are singletons. This sample comprised peripheral blood, obtained in the second trimester of pregnancy. These receptors were taken from a female donor in good health, enrolled as a control in a pregnancy study. The CDR3 runs from the conserved cysteine through the conserved F or W. D genes are given only for firm matches. Rows give clone size only sometimes, using once, few, many, or a class for an expanded clone.

J gene,D gene,clone size,V gene,CDR3 DNA,CDR3 protein
TRBJ1-1,.,.,TRBV27,TGTGCCAGCACCAATCGAGCCAGGGGTGGACGTATGAACACTGAAGCTTTCTTT,CASTNRARGGRMNTEAFF
TRBJ1-2,TRBD1,few,TRBV6-5,TGTGCCAGCAGGGAACAGGGGGCAAGTGGCTACACCTTC,CASREQGASGYTF
TRBJ2-3,TRBD1,once,TRBV6-1,TGTGCCAGTCGGCAGGGGGTCACAGATACGCAGTATTTT,CASRQGVTDTQYF
TRBJ2-7,TRBD1,few,TRBV7-6,TGTGCCAGCAGCCCGCGGGTTTTAGGACAGGGACTCTACGAGCAGTACTTC,CASSPRVLGQGLYEQYF
TRBJ2-7,TRBD1,.,TRBV19,TGTGCCAGTAGTCTCCCGGGACAGGGGGCCTACGAGCAGTACTTC,CASSLPGQGAYEQYF
TRBJ2-1,.,.,TRBV6-1,TGTGCCAGCAGTGAAGCGGTGGGCTTTGAGCAGTTCTTC,CASSEAVGFEQFF
TRBJ1-1,.,.,TRBV19,TGTGCCAGTAGTCTCGGACTGATTCCGAACACTGAAGCTTTCTTT,CASSLGLIPNTEAFF
TRBJ2-7,.,.,TRBV28,TGTGCCACCCACCTTTGGGGGTCGGGGGTTAGGGAGCAGTACTTC,CATHLWGSGVREQYF
TRBJ2-7,.,.,TRBV29-1,TGCAGCGCGCGGCAGCAACCCTACGAGCAGTACTTC,CSARQQPYEQYF
TRBJ2-1,.,once,TRBV10-1,TGCGCCAGCACCGGAGGTGAGCAGTTCTTC,CASTGGEQFF
TRBJ1-1,.,.,TRBV7-6,TGTGCCAGCAGCCCTCCGCGGGACTCTGAAGCTTTCTTT,CASSPPRDSEAFF
TRBJ1-2,TRBD1,.,TRBV29-1,TGCAGCGTCAGACGGGACAGGGTCGGAGGCTACACCTTC,CSVRRDRVGGYTF
TRBJ2-4,TRBD1,once,TRBV5-4,TGTGCCAGCAGCTTGGAGGGGGCGGGAGCCAAAAACATTCAGTACTTC,CASSLEGAGAKNIQYF
TRBJ2-5,TRBD1,.,TRBV4-3,TGCGCCAGCAGTGGGACAGAGCAAGAGACCCAGTACTTC,CASSGTEQETQYF
TRBJ2-7,.,.,TRBV2,TGTGCCAGCAGTTACGGAGAGACAGGACCTAGAGGGGAGCAGTACTTC,CASSYGETGPRGEQYF
TRBJ1-1,.,once,TRBV7-2,TGTGCCAGCAGCCTAGACCGGGGAAGGCCTGAAGCTTTCTTT,CASSLDRGRPEAFF
TRBJ1-1,.,few,TRBV4-3,TGCGCCAGCAGCCCCGCTCGGTTTAGCGGCACTGAAGCTTTCTTT,CASSPARFSGTEAFF
TRBJ2-6,TRBD1,.,TRBV19,TGTGCCACCTCAAAGGGGACAGTTGGGGCCAACGTCCTGACTTTC,CATSKGTVGANVLTF
TRBJ1-2,TRBD1,.,TRBV11-3,TGTGCCAGCAGCTTCAGGGGGGCCCCGGAGGGCTACACCTTC,CASSFRGAPEGYTF
TRBJ2-4,TRBD2,.,TRBV6-1,TGTGCCAGCAGTGAAGCTGTCCCCTGGACAGGGGGACTAGCGGGAGGTCTAGGCAAAAACATTCAGTACTTC,CASSEAVPWTGGLAGGLGKNIQYF
TRBJ1-1,.,.,TRBV6-5,TGTGCCAGCAGTTACCCCCCTCTTGCTTTCTTT,CASSYPPLAFF
TRBJ2-5,TRBD2,few,TRBV6-5,TGTGCCAGCAGTTACGATGGCGGGGGGTACCAAGAGACCCAGTACTTC,CASSYDGGGYQETQYF
TRBJ2-7,TRBD1,.,TRBV7-4,TGTGCCAGCAGCTTAGGGGGACAGGGGGCTTGCGAGCAGTACTTC,CASSLGGQGACEQYF
TRBJ2-1,TRBD2,.,TRBV6-6,TGTGCCAGCAGAGAACGGGGGGTTACGCGGAATGAGCAGTTCTTC,CASRERGVTRNEQFF
TRBJ2-3,.,.,TRBV7-9,TGTGCCAGCAGCTTAGAATTAGTTGCAAATACGCAGTATTTT,CASSLELVANTQYF
TRBJ2-7,TRBD2,.,TRBV23-1,TGCGCCAGCGTCTTCCTTGCCGGGGGGGGGACCTACGAGCAGTACTTC,CASVFLAGGGTYEQYF
TRBJ1-2,TRBD1,.,TRBV6-1,TGTGCCAGCAGGGGGACAGGGGGCGATGGCTACACCTTC,CASRGTGGDGYTF
TRBJ1-3,TRBD1,.,TRBV5-1,TGCGCCAGCAGCGAGACAGGGACTTTCTCTGGAAACACCATATATTTT,CASSETGTFSGNTIYF
TRBJ1-1,TRBD1,once,TRBV5-8,TGTGCCAGCAGCGCCGACAGGGTTTGGAGCACTGAAGCTTTCTTT,CASSADRVWSTEAFF
TRBJ1-6,.,.,TRBV6-6,TGTGCCAGCAGTAAACCCCAGGACAGCTATAATTCACCCCTCCACTTT,CASSKPQDSYNSPLHF
TRBJ1-1,.,.,TRBV30,TGTGCCTGGTTCCAGGGGTTGTACACTGAAGCTTTCTTT,CAWFQGLYTEAFF
TRBJ1-2,.,.,TRBV5-6,TGTGCCAGCAGCTTGCAGTCTGGCTACACCTTC,CASSLQSGYTF
TRBJ1-2,TRBD1,.,TRBV6-1,TGTGCCAGCAGTGAAGCGGACAGGGGGCTGGATGGCTACACCTTC,CASSEADRGLDGYTF
TRBJ2-3,.,once,TRBV5-4,TGTGCCAGCAGCGGGGGGAGCACAGATACGCAGTATTTT,CASSGGSTDTQYF
TRBJ2-7,TRBD1,.,TRBV16,TGTGCCAGCAGCGGCCGGGACAGGGCGTCGGTCTACGAGCAGTACTTC,CASSGRDRASVYEQYF
TRBJ2-1,TRBD1,once,TRBV30,TGTGCCTGGAGGGGACAGATGAGCTCCTACAATGAGCAGTTCTTC,CAWRGQMSSYNEQFF
TRBJ2-7,.,.,TRBV7-4,TGTGCCAGCAGCCCGGGTTACGAGCAGTACTTC,CASSPGYEQYF
TRBJ2-2,TRBD2,.,TRBV19,TGTGCCAGTATAGGGACTAGCTACGGCTCCGGGGAGCTGTTTTTT,CASIGTSYGSGELFF
TRBJ2-3,TRBD2,.,TRBV7-9,TGTGCCAGCAGTCTTAGCGGGAGGGCGCAGTATTTT,CASSLSGRAQYF
TRBJ1-2,.,.,TRBV4-3,TGCGCCAGCAGCCAAGAAGAGGCAGCTAACTATGGCTACACCTTC,CASSQEEAANYGYTF
TRBJ1-5,.,.,TRBV5-8,TGTGCCAGCAGCTTGGCGGGTGCCCCCAGGACGCGGGCCCAGCATTTT,CASSLAGAPRTRAQHF
TRBJ2-7,TRBD2,.,TRBV6-1,TGTGCCAGCAGTGTCAGGACTAGCGGTTCTGAGCAGTACTTC,CASSVRTSGSEQYF
TRBJ1-4,.,.,TRBV19,TGTGCCAGTAGTCCCCGTGGCGCAGGGAGGGTATCAACTAATGAAAAACTGTTTTTT,CASSPRGAGRVSTNEKLFF
TRBJ2-1,.,.,TRBV19,TGTGCCAGTAGTGGGACTCCTTACAATGAGCAGTTCTTC,CASSGTPYNEQFF
TRBJ2-7,.,.,TRBV7-2,TGTGCCAGCAGCGCTACAGGGTACCCCTACGAGCAGTACTTC,CASSATGYPYEQYF
TRBJ1-4,TRBD1,.,TRBV2,TGTGCCAGCAGGGGACGACAGGGAGGTGAAAAACTGTTTTTT,CASRGRQGGEKLFF
TRBJ2-5,.,.,TRBV19,TGTGCCAGTAGCACAGGACAGTTAAAAGAGACCCAGTACTTC,CASSTGQLKETQYF
TRBJ2-7,TRBD1,.,TRBV19,TGTGCCAGTAGTGCTCTAACAGGGGGCCCCAACGAGCAGTACTTC,CASSALTGGPNEQYF
TRBJ1-1,TRBD1,.,TRBV11-2,TGTGCCAGCAGCTTAGGGGACAGGGGGCTGGGAACTGAAGCTTTCTTT,CASSLGDRGLGTEAFF
TRBJ2-1,TRBD2,.,TRBV10-3,TGTGCCATCAGTAAGACAGTCAGGGAGGGCCACAATGAGCAGTTCTTC,CAISKTVREGHNEQFF
TRBJ2-7,.,.,TRBV21-1,TGTGCCAGCAGCCCCCTGACAGGTTCCTACGAGCAGTACTTC,CASSPLTGSYEQYF
TRBJ2-7,TRBD1,.,TRBV29-1,TGCAGCGCCCGGACAGGACCCTACGAGCAGTACTTC,CSARTGPYEQYF
TRBJ1-1,TRBD1,.,TRBV6-5,TGTGCCAGCAGAAGGACAGGGGCAAGGGCTGAAGCTTTCTTT,CASRRTGARAEAFF
TRBJ1-4,.,.,TRBV7-9,TGTGCCAGCAGCTTAGAAAAAGGACAGTATGAAAAACTGTTTTTT,CASSLEKGQYEKLFF